This is a list of T cell receptor beta chains from one sample in a study of blood T cell repertoires in COVID-19. The table came from immunoSEQ multiplex PCR; TCRdb's copy has only in-frame clones and leaves some out. This sample has about 190,000 clones, with nearly 90% found just once. The sequenced sample consisted of peripheral blood. The receptors derive from a woman aged 40 to 50 who had recovered from COVID-19. Each CDR3 is given with its conserved first and last residue. The order of the fields is CDR3 length, clone size, V gene, D gene, J gene, CDR3 DNA, CDR3 protein. D genes are given only for firm matches. For some rows the clone size is stated as once, few or many, or as a class when expanded; others skip it.

16	NA	TRBV30	TRBD2	TRBJ2-1	TGTGCCTGGAACTCCCCTCTAGCGGGAGGTCACAATGAGCAGTTCTTC	CAWNSPLAGGHNEQFF
13	NA	TRBV18	NA	TRBJ1-2	TGTGCCAGCTCACCCGACAGCGAATATGGCTACACCTTC	CASSPDSEYGYTF
14	NA	TRBV27	TRBD1	TRBJ2-7	TGTGCCAGCAGTGTCCGGGACAGGGACTACGAGCAGTACTTC	CASSVRDRDYEQYF
16	few	TRBV7-8	TRBD2	TRBJ2-3	TGTGCCAGCAGCGCTCGGACTAGGTCTAGCACAGATACGCAGTATTTT	CASSARTRSSTDTQYF
13	NA	TRBV12-3/TRBV12-4	TRBD2	TRBJ2-2	TGTGCCGTACTAGCGGTGAACACCGGGGAGCTGTTTTTT	CAVLAVNTGELFF
16	NA	TRBV7-9	TRBD1	TRBJ2-3	TGTGCCAGCAGCATCAGACAGGGGTACTTTTCAGATACGCAGTATTTT	CASSIRQGYFSDTQYF
16	NA	TRBV18	TRBD2	TRBJ2-1	TGTGCCAGCTCACCTCCCGGGACTAGCGGCTACAATGAGCAGTTCTTC	CASSPPGTSGYNEQFF
14	NA	TRBV29-1	TRBD1	TRBJ2-5	TGCAGCGTTGACTTGGACAGGGGGGAAGAGACCCAGTACTTC	CSVDLDRGEETQYF
13	NA	TRBV7-2	NA	TRBJ1-2	TGTGCCAGCAGCCCCTATGCTAACTATGGCTACACCTTC	CASSPYANYGYTF
16	NA	TRBV28	TRBD2	TRBJ2-7	TGTGCCAGCGAGCGGGAGGGTGGAGGGGGACTCTACGAGCAGTACTTC	CASEREGGGGLYEQYF
14	NA	TRBV19	TRBD1	TRBJ2-1	TGTGCCAGTAGACCGGGACAGGGTGCCAATGAGCAGTTCTTC	CASRPGQGANEQFF
14	NA	TRBV18	NA	TRBJ2-5	TGTGCCAGCTCACCAAATGCCCTGCGGGAGACCCAGTACTTC	CASSPNALRETQYF
12	NA	TRBV7-3	NA	TRBJ2-3	TGTGCCAGCAGTCTAGGGGCAGATACGCAGTATTTT	CASSLGADTQYF
13	NA	TRBV25-1	TRBD1	TRBJ1-1	TGTGCCAGCAGTGAATATAACAGGGGCGAAGCTTTCTTT	CASSEYNRGEAFF